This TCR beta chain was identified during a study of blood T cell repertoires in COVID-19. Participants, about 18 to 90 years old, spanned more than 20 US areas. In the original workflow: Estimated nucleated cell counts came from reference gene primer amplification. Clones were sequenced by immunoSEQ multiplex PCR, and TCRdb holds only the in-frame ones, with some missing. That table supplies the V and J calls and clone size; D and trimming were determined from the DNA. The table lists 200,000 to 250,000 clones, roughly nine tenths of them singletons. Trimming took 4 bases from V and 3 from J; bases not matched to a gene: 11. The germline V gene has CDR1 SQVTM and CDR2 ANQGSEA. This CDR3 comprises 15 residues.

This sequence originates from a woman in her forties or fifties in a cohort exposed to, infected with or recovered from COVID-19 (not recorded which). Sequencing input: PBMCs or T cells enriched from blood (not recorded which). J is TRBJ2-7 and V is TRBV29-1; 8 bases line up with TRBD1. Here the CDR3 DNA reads TGCAGCGTTGCTACACTCGGGACAGGCTACTACGAGCAGTACTTC. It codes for CSVATLGTGYYEQYF.